The present T cell receptor beta chain was sequenced within a study of blood T cell repertoires in COVID-19 (dated by TCRdb to 2018 to 2021). Regarding the study in general: The collaborator samples originated in the United States, Italy and Spain and spanned the acute and convalescent phases of COVID-19. The material from the prospective study consisted of cDNA or gDNA derived from T cells, B-cell-depleted T cells, or PBMCs. Subjects who had been exposed to COVID-19, were actively infected with it, or had recovered from it provided the deeply sampled blood TCRbeta repertoires that made up the dataset. The repertoires were released in a freely available public database meant as a resource for research on the immune response to SARS-CoV-2. Samples came from the ongoing ImmuneRACE study (first 160 participants) plus 1,254 subjects from 6 global collaborators. Nearly every sample came with metadata listing a de-identified subject ID, COVID-19 status, age in years and sex. Where available, HLA class I and class II types were obtained from metadata supplied by the sample provider rather than from assay-based typing.

Of note for this clone: The target of this receptor is not known. The record has no base qualities; no much larger clone is one base away.

TCRbeta CDR3 regions were amplified from genomic DNA by means of the immunoSEQ Assay, a bias-controlled multiplex PCR. The study's processing was this. Nucleated cell counts per sample were estimated from amplification of reference gene primers within the assay. To quantify the absolute abundance of each unique TCRbeta CDR3 rearrangement, sequence reads were collapsed and filtered. For each sample, productive Simpson clonality was calculated by taking the square root of Simpson's diversity index across productive rearrangements. TCRdb retrieved this table from immuneACCESS and kept in-frame rearrangements only. Not all clones are present; in checked studies, unresolved V genes account for under half, and no reason is known for the remainder. V, J and clone size are taken as reported in that table, and D and trimming were inferred from the DNA itself. The sample records about 320,000 clones, roughly 90% of which are singletons. The ten largest clones add up to 4.5% to 6.5% of the sample.

From the cysteine through the phenylalanine, the CDR3 covers 15 amino acids. Only the CDR3 portion is preserved as DNA: 45 bases, with reading frame beginning at the first base. According to the germline V gene, CDR1 reads SGHDN and CDR2 reads FVKESK. The junction shows trimming of 4 bases on V and 8 bases on J, plus 17 bases between the germline ends. The paper's findings and limits, for the study overall: Clinical and demographic metadata were provided uncurated, with the amount varying by source and participant.

In the prospective study, participants were about 18 to 100 years old, resided in approximately 25 geographic areas of the United States, and were enrolled through a virtual design. To assign participants to cohorts, the prospective study relied on clinical history that participants themselves reported in a screening survey and a study questionnaire. ImmuneRACE Cohort 3 recovered participants were defined by two consecutive negative NP/OP PCR tests, healthcare professional clearance, or symptom resolution. Each participant in the prospective study had whole blood, serum and a nasopharyngeal or oropharyngeal swab collected by mobile phlebotomists. Additional blood draws and questionnaires over an approximately two-month period could optionally be provided by prospective study participants. Prospective study blood samples were shipped either frozen or at room temperature before DNA extraction.

The specimen was PBMCs or T cells enriched from blood (not recorded which). This receptor was obtained from a man between 60 and 75 years old who had recovered from COVID-19. The chain couples TRBV14 to TRBJ1-4; a tentative D call is TRBD1 (5 bases match). For the CDR3, the sequence is CASSLPGPLGEKLFF. The DNA sequence follows: TGTGCCAGCAGCCTGCCAGGGCCTTTGGGCGAAAAACTGTTTTTT.